One sample yielded the 29 T cell receptor beta chains listed below, sequenced in a study of beta chain features in type 1 diabetes. Study outcomes and limitations: A moderate, significant TCRB CDR3 shortening appeared in type 1 diabetes across four CD4+ subsets.

Their specific antigens are unknown. The investigators reverse transcribed all of the isolated RNA, so they sequenced expressed TCRB transcripts. Sequencing used immunoSEQ multiplex PCR; TCRdb keeps in-frame clones, though not all of them. The sample lists fewer than 300,000 clones, about 20% seen once, with around 0.028% in the top ten. Material for sequencing was naive CD4+ T cells from blood. The receptors originated from a woman in her 40s with type 1 diabetes.

The table lists this clone with a few counts. The sample carries other DNA sequences with the same CDR3. This chain connects TRBV9 to TRBJ2-3; weak D call: TRBD1 (6 bases). V lost 2 bases to trimming and J lost 3 bases, with 10 bases between them. This CDR3 contains 14 residues. The germline gives CDR1 SGDLS, CDR2 YYNGEE. The CDR3 nucleotides are TGTGCCAGCAGCGTCCTGACAGGTACAGATACGCAGTATTTT. Its protein product is CASSVLTGTDTQYF.

This chain uses TRBV7-3 with TRBJ2-5, with D unclear. This CDR3 has 14 amino acids. The ends were cut back, 2 bases at V and 4 bases at J, with 11 bases in the middle. Germline V gene sequence: CDR1 SGHTA, CDR2 FQGTGA. CDR3 nucleotide sequence: TGTGCCAGCAGCTTAGGCGGTAGAGGAGAGACCCAGTACTTC. Translation gives CASSLGGRGETQYF.

This clone was picked up a small number of times. The CDR3 coding sequence is TGCGCCAGCAGTCAATTTGGGCGTGAAAAACTGTTTTTT. Its protein product is CASSQFGREKLFF. The J gene is TRBJ1-4, the V gene TRBV23-1; D remains ambiguous. TRBV23-1 is an ORF, with its function uncertain. The ends were cut back, 1 base at V and 7 bases at J, with 7 bases in the middle. The CDR3 sequence is 13 residues long.

This chain connects TRBV4-3 to TRBJ2-1, with unresolved D. The germline CDR1 and CDR2 sequences are LGHNA and YSLEER. This CDR3 is built from 13 residues. Trimming took off 1 base at V and 10 bases at J, with 11 bases between the two ends. The CDR3 nucleotides are TGCGCCAGCAGCCAAGTGGCTGCCGGGGAGCAGTTCTTC. Translated, it gives CASSQVAAGEQFF.

The gene calls are TRBV5-6 and TRBJ1-2, with a weak D call TRBD1 (6 bases). V was cut by 4 bases and J by 4 bases, with 17 bases left in between. The CDR3 is 15 amino acids. In germline, CDR1 is SGHDT, CDR2 YYEEEE. In DNA form, the CDR3 reads TGTGCCAGCAGCAGACCCGGGGGGGCCGGCTATGGCTACACCTTC. Amino acid sequence: CASSRPGGAGYGYTF.

The chain is built from TRBV27 and TRBJ1-6; unclear D gene. CDR1 is MNHEY and CDR2 is SMNVEV in the germline V gene (reference sequence). V was cut by 6 bases and J by 7 bases, with 7 bases left in between. The CDR3 is 12 amino acids. The CDR3 here is CASSLQNSPLHF. CDR3 nucleotides: TGTGCCAGCAGCCTACAGAATTCACCCCTCCACTTT.

The gene calls are TRBV7-2 and TRBJ2-5, with 13 positions matching TRBD2. The trim removed 6 bases at V and 3 bases at J, leaving 13 bases unmatched. The length of the CDR3 is 18 residues. CDR1 and CDR2 (germline): SGHTA, FQGNSA. The CDR3 spells CASSPGLAGLRGKETQYF. CDR3 bases: TGTGCCAGCAGTCCGGGACTAGCGGGGTTGAGGGGAAAAGAGACCCAGTACTTC.

The rearrangement joins TRBV7-9 to TRBJ1-2; TRBD1 agrees at 10 bases. J was trimmed by 3 bases and V by 3 bases; bases with no gene match: 13. The germline V gene encodes CDR1 SEHNR and CDR2 FQNEAQ (reference sequence). The CDR3 is 18 residues long. The CDR3 coding sequence is TGTGCCAGCAGCTTGAGCCCGGGACAGGGGCCTTTTTACTATGGCTACACCTTC. It encodes CASSLSPGQGPFYYGYTF.

The chain links TRBV4-3 to TRBJ2-1; 7 positions match TRBD2. V lost 4 bases and J lost 3; bases outside the gene matches: 9. This CDR3 region has 16 residues. In germline, CDR1 is LGHNA, CDR2 YSLEER. The CDR3 sequence is CASSLLAAGDYNEQFF. The CDR3 region has the DNA TGCGCCAGCAGCCTTCTCGCGGCGGGGGACTACAATGAGCAGTTCTTC.

Only a few counts were recorded for this clone. The V call is TRBV6-5, the J call TRBJ1-1; D remains unclear. The CDR3 runs 12 residues. CDR1 MNHEY and CDR2 SVGAGI come from the germline V gene. The V end lost 2 bases, the J end lost 4 bases, and 5 bases lay between the germline ends. CDR3 in DNA: TGTGCCAGCAGTTACGAGGCCACTGAAGCTTTCTTT. As protein: CASSYEATEAFF.

This clone was picked up a small number of times. CDR3 residues: CASSVSRTSGNNEQFF. The CDR3, as DNA: TGTGCCAGCAGCGTTAGTCGGACTAGCGGAAACAATGAGCAGTTCTTC. The chain combines TRBV5-6 with TRBJ2-1, with 10 bases fitting TRBD2. This CDR3 spans 16 amino acids. Germline values: CDR1 SGHDT, CDR2 YYEEEE. The ends lost 4 bases at V and 5 bases at J; junction bases unmatched: 9. The whole variable domain, remainder taken from reference TRBV5-6 and TRBJ2-1, is DAGVTQSPTHLIKTRGQQVTLRCSPKSGHDTVSWYQQALGQGPQFIFQYYEEEERQRGNFPDRFSGHQFPNYSSELNVNALLLGDSALYLCASSVSRTSGNNEQFFGPGTRLTVL.

The table lists this clone with a few counts. The V and J genes are TRBV28 and TRBJ1-5; no firm D call. Germline lookup yields CDR1 MDHEN and CDR2 SYDVKM. Deletions cut 5 bases from V and 2 bases from J, with 13 bases between. The CDR3 loop spans 15 amino acids. The CDR3 nucleotides are TGTGCCAGCAGTAACGGAGGGCCCCGCAATCAGCCCCAGCATTTT. This sequence encodes CASSNGGPRNQPQHF. The variable domain in full, with the rest retrieved from reference TRBV28 and TRBJ1-5, is DVKVTQSSRYLVKRTGEKVFLECVQDMDHENMFWYRQDPGLGLRLIYFSYDVKMKEKGDIPEGYSVSREKKERFSLILESASTNQTSMYLCASSNGGPRNQPQHFGDGTRLSIL.

This clone turned up a few times. The chain combines TRBV6-6 with TRBJ1-1; perhaps TRBD1 as D (6 bases). The germline gives CDR1 MNHNY, CDR2 SVGAGI (reference sequence). The CDR3 runs to 14 residues. V was clipped by 3 bases and J by 7 bases, with 15 bases between them. The CDR3 loop is CASSYDGGSGEAFF. The CDR3, as DNA: TGTGCCAGCAGTTATGATGGGGGCTCGGGTGAAGCTTTCTTT.

The chain joins TRBV7-9 to TRBJ1-5; TRBD1 is a possible D gene (5 bases). The CDR3 sequence is 14 residues long. V lost 3 bases and J lost 4, with 10 bases in between. CDR1 is SEHNR, CDR2 FQNEAQ, per germline (reference sequence). CDR3 nucleotide sequence: TGTGCCAGCAGCTTTGGAGGGGATAATCAGCCCCAGCATTTT. This translates into CASSFGGDNQPQHF.

The chain recombines TRBV7-2 with TRBJ1-5, with a possible D match to TRBD1 (6 bases). CDR1 is SGHTA, CDR2 FQGNSA, per germline. The CDR3 sequence is 14 residues long. Trimming pared 5 bases from V and 3 bases from J, leaving 11 bases between. CDR3: CASSEQGNNQPQHF. CDR3 coding DNA: TGTGCCAGCAGCGAACAGGGAAACAATCAGCCCCAGCATTTT.

The sample holds a few counts of this clone. This chain uses TRBV15 with TRBJ1-1; D is undetermined. This CDR3 contains 13 residues. V gave up 1 base and J gave up 4 bases, with 7 bases separating them. Looked up from germline, CDR1 is LNHNV and CDR2 is YYDKDF (reference sequence). CDR3 in DNA: TGTGCCACCAGCAGAGCCTCGGGCACTGAAGCTTTCTTT. Translated, it gives CATSRASGTEAFF.

The V call is TRBV9, the J call TRBJ2-2, with 7 positions matching TRBD2. The V segment lost 3 bases and the J segment 5 bases; nucleotides outside the gene matches: 10. This CDR3 comprises 16 residues. Germline V CDR1 and CDR2: SGDLS, YYNGEE. The CDR3 DNA reads as TGTGCCAGCAGCGGGACCGGGGGGTTGAGTACCGGGGAGCTGTTTTTT. Amino acid sequence: CASSGTGGLSTGELFF.

V and J are TRBV15 and TRBJ1-3; TRBD1 matches 8 bases. V was clipped by 2 bases and J by 0 bases; unmatched bases: 0. There are 15 residues in the CDR3. Germline V lookup: CDR1 LNHNV, CDR2 YYDKDF (reference sequence). The CDR3 protein is CATSRTGGSGNTIYF. The CDR3, as DNA: TGTGCCACCAGCAGAACAGGGGGCTCTGGAAACACCATATATTTT.

This clone was seen more than once but under ten times. V is TRBV10-3 and J is TRBJ2-7; 9 bases align to TRBD1. Germline loops: CDR1 ENHRY, CDR2 SYGVKD. This CDR3 contains 13 residues. V lost 8 bases and J lost 3; bases outside the gene matches: 5. The CDR3 coding sequence is TGTGCCATCGGGGACAGGGACAACTACGAGCAGTACTTC. It yields the protein CAIGDRDNYEQYF.

The rearrangement joins TRBV4-2 to TRBJ2-5, with a weak D call TRBD2 (5 bases). CDR1 is LGHNA and CDR2 is YNFKEQ in the germline V gene. CDR3 size: 13 residues. V lost 1 base and J lost 5, with 8 bases in between. The CDR3 loop is CASSQARGETQYF. In DNA form, the CDR3 reads TGTGCCAGCAGCCAAGCCCGCGGGGAGACCCAGTACTTC.

This clone has more than one count but fewer than ten. Here the CDR3 DNA reads TGTGCCAGCTGCGGGGGGGCCTCTGACGGGGAGCTGTTTTTT. Amino acid sequence: CASCGGASDGELFF. The chain recombines TRBV2 with TRBJ2-2; TRBD2 matches at 9 bases. The CDR3 spans 14 residues. V trimming: 8 bases; J trimming: 7 bases; junction bases outside the gene matches: 8. Germline CDR1 and CDR2: SNHLY and FYNNEI.

On this clone itself: The identical CDR3 is also encoded by other nucleotide sequences in the sample. The V call is TRBV9, the J call TRBJ2-5, with unresolved D. Deletions cut 0 bases from V and 2 bases from J, with 8 bases between. CDR1 and CDR2 from the germline V gene are SGDLS and YYNGEE. The CDR3 is 14 residues long. The CDR3 DNA sequence: TGTGCCAGCAGCGTAGGAGGATTACAAGAGACCCAGTACTTC. This sequence encodes CASSVGGLQETQYF.

This clone appeared a single time. V gene TRBV5-1 combines with J gene TRBJ2-1; 8 nucleotides align to TRBD1. The ends lost 0 bases at V and 7 bases at J; junction bases unmatched: 6. The germline V gene encodes CDR1 SGHRS and CDR2 YFSETQ. There are 15 residues in the CDR3. The CDR3: CASSLEAGGLNEQFF. CDR3 nucleotide sequence: TGCGCCAGCAGCTTGGAGGCAGGGGGCTTGAATGAGCAGTTCTTC.

The chain links TRBV7-9 to TRBJ1-6; unclear D gene. The V end was cut by 1 base, the J end by 12 bases, with 13 bases between. The CDR3 loop spans 14 amino acids. The germline gives CDR1 SEHNR, CDR2 FQNEAQ (reference sequence). The CDR3 spells CASSLGGSSGPLHF. The CDR3 region has the DNA TGTGCCAGCAGCTTAGGCGGCTCTTCTGGACCCCTCCACTTT. Together with reference TRBV7-9 and TRBJ1-6, the CDR3 gives the full variable domain: DTGVSQNPRHKITKRGQNVTFRCDPISEHNRLYWYRQTLGQGPEFLTYFQNEAQLEKSRLLSDRFSAERPKGSFSTLEIQRTEQGDSAMYLCASSLGGSSGPLHFGNGTRLTVT.

This rearrangement joins TRBV5-1 to TRBJ2-2; D remains ambiguous. The CDR3 is made up of 14 amino acids. Per germline, CDR1 SGHRS and CDR2 YFSETQ. Trimming took off 0 bases at V and 1 base at J, with 4 bases between the two ends. The CDR3 is CASSLALNTGELFF. The CDR3 coding sequence is TGCGCCAGCAGCTTGGCTCTGAACACCGGGGAGCTGTTTTTT.

This clone was picked up one time. The chain recombines TRBV2 with TRBJ2-1, with TRBD2 identical over 11 bases. The CDR3 sequence is 17 residues long. In germline, CDR1 is SNHLY, CDR2 FYNNEI. Trimming removed 6 bases from V and 2 bases from J; junction bases left unmatched: 9. The CDR3 coding sequence is TGTGCCAGCAGGACGGGCTCGGGACTAGCGGCCTACAATGAGCAGTTCTTC. Its translation: CASRTGSGLAAYNEQFF.

The V and J genes are TRBV16 and TRBJ1-6; possible D gene TRBD1, 5 bases. CDR1 and CDR2 (germline): KGHSY, FQNENV. The CDR3 contains 14 residues. Trimming cost V 2 bases and J 9 bases, with 11 bases left between them. CDR3 DNA sequence: TGTGCCAGCAGCCAAGATGGGGCTTTTTCACCCCTCCACTTT. This translates into CASSQDGAFSPLHF.

This clone came up a few times. V gene TRBV28 combines with J gene TRBJ1-2; weak D call: TRBD1 (5 bases). The CDR3 has 13 residues. V shed 3 bases and J shed 8 bases, with 13 bases lying between them. Germline loops: CDR1 MDHEN, CDR2 SYDVKM. The DNA of the CDR3 is TGTGCCAGCAGTTTTGGGCCAGGGCGCGGCTACACCTTC. It translates to CASSFGPGRGYTF.

This clone was detected only a few times. This rearrangement joins TRBV7-2 to TRBJ2-6; D gene unclear. V lost 5 bases and J 0 bases, leaving 8 bases between the germline ends. The CDR3 spans 15 residues. The V gene's germline CDR1 is SGHTA and CDR2 FQGNSA. The CDR3 here is CASSPRGSGANVLTF. For the CDR3, the DNA is TGTGCCAGCAGCCCGAGAGGCTCTGGGGCCAACGTCCTGACTTTC.